This T cell receptor (beta chain) was profiled in a study of blood T cell repertoires in COVID-19. Study overall: PBMCs, B-cell-depleted T cells, or T cells provided the cDNA or gDNA that made up the material.

As processed by the authors: Reference gene primers were amplified, and this amplification served to estimate nucleated cell counts. Clones were sequenced by immunoSEQ multiplex PCR, and TCRdb holds only the in-frame ones, with some missing. The D gene and trimming were derived from the DNA, and the V and J assignments and clone size from that table. The sample holds about 100,000 clones, around 73% seen once. This CDR3 comprises 16 residues. V lost 0 bases and J lost 1, with 12 bases in between. Germline-derived CDR1 and CDR2 are LGHNT and FRNRAP. This chain joins TRBV12-5 and TRBJ1-1; D remains unclear. The source material was peripheral blood. The sequence came from a man aged 60 to 69 with active or convalescent COVID-19. The CDR3, as DNA: TGTGCTAGTGGTTTGGTATCCACAAGAAGGAACACTGAAGCTTTCTTT. It translates to CASGLVSTRRNTEAFF.